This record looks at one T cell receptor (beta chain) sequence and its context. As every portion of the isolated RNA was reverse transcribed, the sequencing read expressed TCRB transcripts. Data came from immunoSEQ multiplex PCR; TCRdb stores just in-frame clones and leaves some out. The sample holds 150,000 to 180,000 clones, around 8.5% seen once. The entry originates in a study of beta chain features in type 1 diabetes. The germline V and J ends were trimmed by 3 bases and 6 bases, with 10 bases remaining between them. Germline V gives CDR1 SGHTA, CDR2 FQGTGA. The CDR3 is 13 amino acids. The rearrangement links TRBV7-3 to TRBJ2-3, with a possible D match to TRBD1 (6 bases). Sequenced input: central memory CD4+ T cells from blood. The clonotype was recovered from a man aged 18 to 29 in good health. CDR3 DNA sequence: TGTGCCAGCAGCTTGAACCAGGGGGATACGCAGTATTTT. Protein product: CASSLNQGDTQYF.